A single sample is the source of the 2 T cell receptor beta chains below, sequenced in a study of siplizumab effects on memory and regulatory T cells. Repertoires were generated with immunoSEQ multiplex PCR, while TCRdb's copy carries only in-frame clones and drops some. The sample shows around 61,000 clones, around 97% of them seen only once. Sequenced material: naive CD8+ T cells sorted from blood. The receptor source for this set is a human donor in good health.

The chain recombines TRBV7-8 with TRBJ2-5; D is unclear. Trimming shortened V by 1 base and J by 5 bases, and 5 bases separated the two germline ends. The CDR3 spans 12 residues. Germline V gene sequence: CDR1 SGHVS, CDR2 FQNEAQ. Written as DNA, the CDR3 is TGTGCCAGCAGCTTAGGGATGGAGACCCAGTACTTC. Translation: CASSLGMETQYF.

CDR3 nucleotide sequence: TGTGCCAGCAGCTCTAGCGGGTCGTTAACCTACGAGCAGTACTTC. This translates into CASSSSGSLTYEQYF. The chain combines TRBV9 with TRBJ2-7, with TRBD2 matching over 8 bases. The CDR3 contains 15 residues. Germline CDR1 reads SGDLS; CDR2 reads YYNGEE. V lost 4 bases and J lost 2; bases outside the gene matches: 8.